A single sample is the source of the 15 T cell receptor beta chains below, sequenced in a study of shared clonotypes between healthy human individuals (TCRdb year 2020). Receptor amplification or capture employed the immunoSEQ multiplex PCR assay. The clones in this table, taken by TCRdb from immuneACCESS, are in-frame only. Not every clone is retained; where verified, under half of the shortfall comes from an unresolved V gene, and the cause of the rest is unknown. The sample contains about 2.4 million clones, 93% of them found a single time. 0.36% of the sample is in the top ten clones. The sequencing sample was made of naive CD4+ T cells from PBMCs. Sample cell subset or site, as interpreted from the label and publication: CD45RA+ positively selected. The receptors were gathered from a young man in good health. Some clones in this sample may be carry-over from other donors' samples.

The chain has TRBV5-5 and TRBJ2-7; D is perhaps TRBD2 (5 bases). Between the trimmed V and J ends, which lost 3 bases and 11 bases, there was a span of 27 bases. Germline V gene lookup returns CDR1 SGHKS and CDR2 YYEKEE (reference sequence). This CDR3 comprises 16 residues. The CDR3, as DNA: TGTGCCAGCAGCTCGACCCGGGGAAGCGGCTCATTCGGAGAGTACTTC. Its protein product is CASSSTRGSGSFGEYF.

The chain's CDR3 is CAISIQGVNQPQHF. The DNA of the CDR3 is TGTGCCATCAGCATACAGGGGGTCAATCAGCCCCAGCATTTT. The chain joins TRBV10-3 to TRBJ1-5; the match to TRBD1 covers 8 bases. V dropped 6 bases and J dropped 3; count of bases not matched to a gene: 4. Germline lookup yields CDR1 ENHRY and CDR2 SYGVKD. This CDR3 contains 14 residues.

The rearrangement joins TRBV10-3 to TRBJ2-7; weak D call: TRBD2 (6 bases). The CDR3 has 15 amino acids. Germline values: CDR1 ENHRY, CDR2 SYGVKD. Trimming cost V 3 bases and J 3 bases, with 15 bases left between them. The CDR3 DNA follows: TGTGCCATCAGTGATGGATCAGCGGGCAACTACGAGCAGTACTTC. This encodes CAISDGSAGNYEQYF.

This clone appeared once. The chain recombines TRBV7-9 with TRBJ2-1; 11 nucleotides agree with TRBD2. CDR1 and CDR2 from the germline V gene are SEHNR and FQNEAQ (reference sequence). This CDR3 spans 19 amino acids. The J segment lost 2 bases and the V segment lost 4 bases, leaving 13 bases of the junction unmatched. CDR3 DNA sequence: TGTGCCAGCAGCTCCGCCGGGGGGACTAGCGGAGCCGCCTACAATGAGCAGTTCTTC. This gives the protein CASSSAGGTSGAAYNEQFF.

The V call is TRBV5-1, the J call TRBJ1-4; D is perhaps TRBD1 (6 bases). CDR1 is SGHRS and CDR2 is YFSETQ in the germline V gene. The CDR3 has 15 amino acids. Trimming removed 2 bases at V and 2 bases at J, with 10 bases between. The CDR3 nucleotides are TGCGCCAGCAGCTTCTATGACAGGACTAATGAAAAACTGTTTTTT. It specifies CASSFYDRTNEKLFF. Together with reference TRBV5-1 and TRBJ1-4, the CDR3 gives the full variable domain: KAGVTQTPRYLIKTRGQQVTLSCSPISGHRSVSWYQQTPGQGLQFLFEYFSETQRNKGNFPGRFSGRQFSNSRSEMNVSTLELGDSALYLCASSFYDRTNEKLFFGSGTQLSVL.

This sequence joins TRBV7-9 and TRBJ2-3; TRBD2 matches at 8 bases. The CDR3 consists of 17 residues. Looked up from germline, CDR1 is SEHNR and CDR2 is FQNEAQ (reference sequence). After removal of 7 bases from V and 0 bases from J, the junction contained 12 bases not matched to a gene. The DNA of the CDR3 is TGTGCCAGCACCCCGGGTACGGGAGGGCCGAGCACAGATACGCAGTATTTT. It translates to CASTPGTGGPSTDTQYF.

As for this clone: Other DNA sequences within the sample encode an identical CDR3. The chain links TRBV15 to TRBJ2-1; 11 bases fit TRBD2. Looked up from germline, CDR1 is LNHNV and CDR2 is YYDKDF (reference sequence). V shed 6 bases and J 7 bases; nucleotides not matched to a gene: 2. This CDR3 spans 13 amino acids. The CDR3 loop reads CATRLAGGNEQFF. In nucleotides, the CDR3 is TGTGCCACCAGATTAGCGGGAGGGAATGAGCAGTTCTTC.

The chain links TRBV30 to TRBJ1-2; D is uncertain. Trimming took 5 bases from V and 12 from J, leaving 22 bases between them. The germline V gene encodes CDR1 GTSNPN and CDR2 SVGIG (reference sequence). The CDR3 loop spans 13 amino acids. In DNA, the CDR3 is TGTGCCTGGGGTGGCTGGGGTCCCAGGTATCACACCTTC. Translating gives CAWGGWGPRYHTF.

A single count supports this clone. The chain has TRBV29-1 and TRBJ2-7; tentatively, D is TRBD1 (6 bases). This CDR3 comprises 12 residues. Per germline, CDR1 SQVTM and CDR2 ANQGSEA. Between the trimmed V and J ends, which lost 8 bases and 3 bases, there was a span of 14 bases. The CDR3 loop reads CSSLDSFYEQYF. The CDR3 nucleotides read TGCAGCTCTCTGGACAGCTTCTACGAGCAGTACTTC.

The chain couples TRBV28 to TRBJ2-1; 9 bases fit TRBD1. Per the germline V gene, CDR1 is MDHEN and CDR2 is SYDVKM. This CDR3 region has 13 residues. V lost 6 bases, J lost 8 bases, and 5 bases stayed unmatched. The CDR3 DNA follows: TGTGCCAGCAGATTACAGGGGGCCCATGAGCAGTTCTTC. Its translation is CASRLQGAHEQFF.

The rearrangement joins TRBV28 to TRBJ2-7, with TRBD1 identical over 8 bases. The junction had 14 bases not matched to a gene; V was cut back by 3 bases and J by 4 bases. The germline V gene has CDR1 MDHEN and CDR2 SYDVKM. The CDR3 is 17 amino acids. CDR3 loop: CASSFPIAGRGRYEQYF. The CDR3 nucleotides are TGTGCCAGCAGTTTCCCTATCGCGGGCAGGGGGCGGTACGAGCAGTACTTC. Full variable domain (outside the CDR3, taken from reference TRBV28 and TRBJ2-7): DVKVTQSSRYLVKRTGEKVFLECVQDMDHENMFWYRQDPGLGLRLIYFSYDVKMKEKGDIPEGYSVSREKKERFSLILESASTNQTSMYLCASSFPIAGRGRYEQYFGPGTRLTVT.

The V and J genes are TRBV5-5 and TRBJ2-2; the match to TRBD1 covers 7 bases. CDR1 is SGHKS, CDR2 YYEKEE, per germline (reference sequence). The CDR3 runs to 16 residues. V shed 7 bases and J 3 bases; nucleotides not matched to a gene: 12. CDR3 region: CASYPRGQRYTGELFF. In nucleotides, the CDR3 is TGTGCCAGCTACCCAAGGGGGCAGAGATACACCGGGGAGCTGTTTTTT.

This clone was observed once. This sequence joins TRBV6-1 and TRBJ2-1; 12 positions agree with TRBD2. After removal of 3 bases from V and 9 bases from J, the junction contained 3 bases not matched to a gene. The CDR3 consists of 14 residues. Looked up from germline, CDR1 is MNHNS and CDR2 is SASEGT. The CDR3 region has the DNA TGTGCCAGCAGTGATCTAGCGGGAGGGAGTGAGCAGTTCTTC. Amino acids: CASSDLAGGSEQFF.

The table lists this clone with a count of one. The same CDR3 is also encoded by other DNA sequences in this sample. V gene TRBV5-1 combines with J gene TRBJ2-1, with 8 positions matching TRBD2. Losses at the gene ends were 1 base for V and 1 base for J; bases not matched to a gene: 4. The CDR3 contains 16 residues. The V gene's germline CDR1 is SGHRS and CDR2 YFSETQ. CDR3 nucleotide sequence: TGCGCCAGCAGCTTGTCCCTAGCGGGTTCCTACAATGAGCAGTTCTTC. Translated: CASSLSLAGSYNEQFF.

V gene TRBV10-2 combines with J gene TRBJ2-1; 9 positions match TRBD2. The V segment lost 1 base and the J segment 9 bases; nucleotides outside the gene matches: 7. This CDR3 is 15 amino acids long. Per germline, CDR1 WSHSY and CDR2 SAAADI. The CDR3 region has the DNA TGCGCCAGCAGTGAGTGGCTAGCGGGATCGTCTGAGCAGTTCTTC. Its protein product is CASSEWLAGSSEQFF.